Shown below are 19 T cell receptor beta chains from a single sample sequenced in a study of T cell repertoires in cytomegalovirus infection. What these receptors recognize is not known. From the reads, TCRdb called clonotypes with MiXCR, one entry per CDR3 protein. Of about 500,000 distinct CDR3 sequences listed, about 33% were seen once; the top ten hold about 17%. The specimen comprised cultured PBMCs, sampled from culture after CMV antigen stimulation. Receptors were obtained from a human donor in good health (CMV status not recorded). Some clones in this sample may be carry-over from other donors' samples.

Points on this clonotype: A much bigger clone sits one base away, suggesting this may be a read error. The chain recombines TRBV28 with TRBJ1-2; TRBD1 matches at 9 bases. CDR1 MDHEN and CDR2 SYDVKM come from the germline V gene. V was pared by 5 bases and J by 4 bases, with 8 bases of the junction left unmatched. The CDR3 contains 15 residues. DNA of the CDR3: TGTGCCAGCAGTCCTACCGGGACAGGGAGCTATGGCTACACCTTC. Translated: CASSPTGTGSYGYTF.

This clonotype has just one count. The chain couples TRBV28 to TRBJ2-3; 13 positions match TRBD2. Germline lookup yields CDR1 MDHEN and CDR2 SYDVKM. The CDR3 has 17 residues. The V gene end was trimmed by 7 bases and the J gene end by 4 bases; junction bases not matched to a gene: 11. The CDR3 region has the DNA TGTGCCAGCAAGGAACTAGCGGGAGGGCCTAGTGCAGATACGCAGTATTTT. This codes for CASKELAGGPSADTQYF.

This clonotype has ten or more counts. The chain couples TRBV7-2 to TRBJ2-5; 8 nucleotides match TRBD2. The CDR3 totals 15 residues. The ends lost 2 bases at V and 5 bases at J; junction bases unmatched: 7. The germline V gene has CDR1 SGHTA and CDR2 FQGNSA. The CDR3 DNA reads as TGTGCCAGCAGCTTAACAGCGGGAGTTCAGGAGACCCAGTACTTC. This sequence encodes CASSLTAGVQETQYF.

In its sample, this clonotype was seen many times. The chain has TRBV7-2 and TRBJ1-2; D is uncertain. Germline loops: CDR1 SGHTA, CDR2 FQGNSA. V dropped 7 bases and J dropped 10 bases, with 22 bases sitting between them. The CDR3 covers 14 residues. In DNA form, the CDR3 reads TGTGCCAGCACCATAAACGCCCCGGGTTTGGACTACACCTTC. Translating gives CASTINAPGLDYTF.

The rearrangement links TRBV6-2 or TRBV6-3 to TRBJ2-1; D possibly corresponds to TRBD2 (7 bases). Germline CDR1 is MNHEY and CDR2 is SVGEGT. The V gene lost 0 bases and the J gene lost 5 bases, with 14 bases spanning the gap. The CDR3 runs 16 residues. CDR3 in DNA: TGTGCCAGCAGTTACTCCCGGCCGGGGGGCGACAATGAGCAGTTCTTC. Amino acids: CASSYSRPGGDNEQFF.

A few counts support this clonotype. The rearrangement uses TRBV7-9 and TRBJ2-3; D gene uncertain. Trimming took off 4 bases at V and 6 bases at J, with 17 bases between the two ends. The CDR3 has 15 residues. Germline V CDR1 and CDR2: SEHNR, FQNEAQ (reference sequence). The CDR3 DNA sequence: TGTGCCAGCAGCTGGGGTGGCGTTTCGTACGATACGCAGTATTTT. This codes for CASSWGGVSYDTQYF.

This clonotype was found a few times. The gene calls are TRBV4-1 and TRBJ2-7; TRBD2 matches 8 bases. Germline V gene lookup returns CDR1 MGHRA and CDR2 YSYEKL. CDR3 length: 17 amino acids. V trimming: 0 bases; J trimming: 2 bases; junction bases outside the gene matches: 9. CDR3 sequence: CASSQDASGRGAYEQYF. Written as DNA, the CDR3 is TGCGCCAGCAGCCAAGATGCCAGCGGGAGAGGGGCCTACGAGCAGTACTTC.

This chain connects TRBV6-1 to TRBJ1-5; no clear D gene. The germline CDR1 and CDR2 sequences are MNHNS and SASEGT. This CDR3 is 13 amino acids long. V lost 4 bases and J lost 6, with 10 bases in between. CDR3 sequence reads: CASSVQESQPQHF. The CDR3, as DNA: TGTGCCAGCAGTGTTCAAGAGAGTCAGCCCCAGCATTTT.

This rearrangement joins TRBV28 to TRBJ1-5; 7 bases match TRBD1. Germline V gene data show CDR1 as MDHEN and CDR2 as SYDVKM. V dropped 9 bases and J dropped 0; count of bases not matched to a gene: 5. The CDR3 contains 14 residues. The CDR3: CASEQGHSNQPQHF. In DNA, the CDR3 is TGTGCCAGTGAACAGGGGCATAGCAATCAGCCCCAGCATTTT.

This clonotype was detected a few times. The chain has TRBV20-1 and TRBJ1-6; D is perhaps TRBD1 (6 bases). The CDR3 sequence is 18 residues long. The V gene lost 6 bases and the J gene lost 9 bases, with 30 bases spanning the gap. Germline V gives CDR1 DFQATT, CDR2 SNEGSKA (reference sequence). The CDR3 DNA sequence: TGCAGTGCCCCAGGTCGTCGTTTGGGGGCACGGTACGGTTCACCCCTCCACTTT. This translates into CSAPGRRLGARYGSPLHF.

This clonotype was counted ten times or more. The genes are TRBV7-2 and TRBJ2-5; 7 bases line up with TRBD2. V lost 7 bases, J lost 4 bases, and 12 bases stayed unmatched. In germline, CDR1 is SGHTA, CDR2 FQGNSA. The CDR3 has 15 residues. The CDR3 coding sequence is TGTGCCAGCATCAAAGAAACGTCGGGGGGAGAGACCCAGTACTTC. Its translation is CASIKETSGGETQYF.

This clonotype was recorded at least ten times. The chain has TRBV7-8 and TRBJ2-1; TRBD2 matches at 11 bases. Trimming took 0 bases from V and 6 from J; bases not matched to a gene: 7. The CDR3 is made up of 17 amino acids. Germline CDR1 SGHVS, CDR2 FQNEAQ. CDR3 nucleotide sequence: TGTGCCAGCAGCTTAGCGCGAGTAGCGGGAGGGCCCAATGAGCAGTTCTTC. Encoded protein: CASSLARVAGGPNEQFF.

This clonotype was seen more than once but under ten times. The rearrangement joins TRBV24-1 to TRBJ2-5, with TRBD1 as a possible D gene (5 bases). Germline values: CDR1 KGHDR, CDR2 SFDVKD. This CDR3 is built from 13 residues. V dropped 5 bases and J dropped 4 bases, with 10 bases sitting between them. CDR3 sequence: CATSAQGRETQYF. The CDR3 nucleotides are TGTGCCACCAGTGCGCAGGGAAGAGAGACCCAGTACTTC.

The chain employs TRBV5-4 and TRBJ2-3, with TRBD2 matching 7 bases. Unmatched junction bases numbered 9, after V lost 4 bases and J lost 1 base. Germline V lookup: CDR1 SGHNT, CDR2 YYREEE (reference sequence). The CDR3 has 16 residues. CDR3 amino acids: CASSPRRAGGTDTQYF. CDR3 DNA: TGTGCCAGCAGCCCAAGGAGGGCGGGAGGCACAGATACGCAGTATTTT.

This CDR3 is CASSQESAGAYNEQFF. CDR3 nucleotide sequence: TGCGCCAGCAGCCAAGAGTCAGCGGGAGCCTACAATGAGCAGTTCTTC. The chain combines TRBV4-1 with TRBJ2-1; 8 bases are a match to TRBD2. CDR3 length equals 16 residues. The germline gives CDR1 MGHRA, CDR2 YSYEKL. The junction had 3 bases not matched to a gene; V was cut back by 0 bases and J by 2 bases.

In its sample, this clonotype was seen a few times. V and J are TRBV27 and TRBJ2-1, with 9 positions matching TRBD2. Losses at the gene ends were 5 bases for V and 3 bases for J; bases not matched to a gene: 11. The germline V gene encodes CDR1 MNHEY and CDR2 SMNVEV (reference sequence). CDR3 length: 17 residues. CDR3 loop: CASSRGLALGLYNEQFF. As DNA, the CDR3 is TGTGCCAGCAGTAGGGGACTAGCTCTCGGCCTCTACAATGAGCAGTTCTTC.

This chain uses TRBV5-1 with TRBJ2-5, with TRBD1 matching 8 bases. The V gene's germline CDR1 is SGHRS and CDR2 YFSETQ. This CDR3 is 14 amino acids long. V was pared by 3 bases and J by 4 bases, with 5 bases of the junction left unmatched. CDR3 coding DNA: TGCGCCAGCAGCTCCGGGACAGGACCAGAGACCCAGTACTTC. This sequence encodes CASSSGTGPETQYF.

The V call is TRBV6-5, the J call TRBJ2-6; the match to TRBD1 covers 7 bases. The V segment lost 6 bases and the J segment 0 bases; nucleotides outside the gene matches: 5. The CDR3 sequence is 16 residues long. Germline V gives CDR1 MNHEY, CDR2 SVGAGI. DNA of the CDR3: TGTGCCAGCAGGCCGACAGGGACCTCTGGGGCCAACGTCCTGACTTTC. Encoded protein: CASRPTGTSGANVLTF.

The chain uses TRBV7-9 and TRBJ1-4; TRBD1 agrees at 7 bases. The CDR3 spans 16 residues. Germline V CDR1 and CDR2: SEHNR, FQNEAQ (reference sequence). V lost 5 bases and J lost 0; bases outside the gene matches: 6. CDR3 sequence (DNA): TGTGCCAGCAGCCCATGGGACAGTGCAACTAATGAAAAACTGTTTTTT. Residues: CASSPWDSATNEKLFF.